This passage covers 3 T cell receptor beta chains from one sample sequenced in a study of identical twins (dated by TCRdb to the mid-2010s). The library came from 5' RACE. Sequencing took place on an Illumina HiSeq 2000. TCRdb trimmed public reads at Q25 via fastp, called clones via MiXCR and kept in-frame beta chains. Identical CDR3 proteins give one entry, which carries the most common genes and DNA. The sample has 200,000 to 250,000 distinct CDR3 sequences on record, about 7.5% of them singletons. More than 5% of the sample rests with the top ten. The data also belong to a second study, concerning yellow fever vaccine responses in identical twins.

Input material: CD8+ T cells sorted from blood. These receptors came from a woman in her late teens or twenties in good health.

The V gene is TRBV24-1, the J gene TRBJ2-1; D might be TRBD1 or TRBD2, each matching 6 bases. The ends were cut back, 1 base at V and 10 bases at J, with 16 bases in the middle. This CDR3 comprises 15 residues. The germline V gene encodes CDR1 KGHDR and CDR2 SFDVKD. Here the CDR3 reads CATSDFLEGGREQFF. The CDR3 bases are TGTGCCACCAGTGATTTTCTCGAGGGGGGCCGGGAGCAGTTCTTC.

This clonotype has only a few counts. The V call is TRBV27, the J call TRBJ2-7, with 7 bases matching TRBD1. Germline V CDR1 and CDR2: MNHEY, SMNVEV (reference sequence). Trimming cost V 8 bases and J 0 bases; bases outside gene matches: 4. The CDR3 length is 13 residues. This chain's CDR3 is CASQRDSSYEQYF. CDR3 coding DNA: TGTGCCAGCCAAAGGGACAGCTCCTACGAGCAGTACTTC.

A remark on this clonotype: Given a much more abundant clone one base away, this may be a read error. The V call is TRBV12-3 or TRBV12-4, the J call TRBJ2-6; D gene unclear. The CDR3 consists of 15 residues. CDR3 residues: CACSLFNSGANVLTF. The CDR3 nucleotides read TGTGCCTGCAGTTTATTTAACTCTGGGGCCAACGTCCTGACTTTC.